This T cell receptor (beta chain) is drawn from a study of blood T cell repertoires in COVID-19. Study-level background: T cells, B-cell-depleted T cells, or PBMCs provided the cDNA or gDNA that served as material.

The assay was immunoSEQ multiplex PCR, and TCRdb's table has in-frame clones only and misses some. The repertoire includes 50,000 to 70,000 clones, over 70% of them detected once, and 4.5% to 6% sits in the top ten. This TCR was sampled from a human donor in a cohort sampled during active COVID-19. Sequenced: peripheral blood.

This chain's CDR3 is CAIRPGQGARDTEAFF. CDR3 coding DNA: TGTGCCATCAGACCGGGACAGGGGGCGCGGGACACTGAAGCTTTCTTT. The rearrangement links TRBV10-3 to TRBJ1-1; 12 nucleotides line up with TRBD1. This CDR3 spans 16 amino acids. J lost 3 bases, V lost 6 bases, and 8 bases had no gene match. Germline-derived CDR1 and CDR2 are ENHRY and SYGVKD.